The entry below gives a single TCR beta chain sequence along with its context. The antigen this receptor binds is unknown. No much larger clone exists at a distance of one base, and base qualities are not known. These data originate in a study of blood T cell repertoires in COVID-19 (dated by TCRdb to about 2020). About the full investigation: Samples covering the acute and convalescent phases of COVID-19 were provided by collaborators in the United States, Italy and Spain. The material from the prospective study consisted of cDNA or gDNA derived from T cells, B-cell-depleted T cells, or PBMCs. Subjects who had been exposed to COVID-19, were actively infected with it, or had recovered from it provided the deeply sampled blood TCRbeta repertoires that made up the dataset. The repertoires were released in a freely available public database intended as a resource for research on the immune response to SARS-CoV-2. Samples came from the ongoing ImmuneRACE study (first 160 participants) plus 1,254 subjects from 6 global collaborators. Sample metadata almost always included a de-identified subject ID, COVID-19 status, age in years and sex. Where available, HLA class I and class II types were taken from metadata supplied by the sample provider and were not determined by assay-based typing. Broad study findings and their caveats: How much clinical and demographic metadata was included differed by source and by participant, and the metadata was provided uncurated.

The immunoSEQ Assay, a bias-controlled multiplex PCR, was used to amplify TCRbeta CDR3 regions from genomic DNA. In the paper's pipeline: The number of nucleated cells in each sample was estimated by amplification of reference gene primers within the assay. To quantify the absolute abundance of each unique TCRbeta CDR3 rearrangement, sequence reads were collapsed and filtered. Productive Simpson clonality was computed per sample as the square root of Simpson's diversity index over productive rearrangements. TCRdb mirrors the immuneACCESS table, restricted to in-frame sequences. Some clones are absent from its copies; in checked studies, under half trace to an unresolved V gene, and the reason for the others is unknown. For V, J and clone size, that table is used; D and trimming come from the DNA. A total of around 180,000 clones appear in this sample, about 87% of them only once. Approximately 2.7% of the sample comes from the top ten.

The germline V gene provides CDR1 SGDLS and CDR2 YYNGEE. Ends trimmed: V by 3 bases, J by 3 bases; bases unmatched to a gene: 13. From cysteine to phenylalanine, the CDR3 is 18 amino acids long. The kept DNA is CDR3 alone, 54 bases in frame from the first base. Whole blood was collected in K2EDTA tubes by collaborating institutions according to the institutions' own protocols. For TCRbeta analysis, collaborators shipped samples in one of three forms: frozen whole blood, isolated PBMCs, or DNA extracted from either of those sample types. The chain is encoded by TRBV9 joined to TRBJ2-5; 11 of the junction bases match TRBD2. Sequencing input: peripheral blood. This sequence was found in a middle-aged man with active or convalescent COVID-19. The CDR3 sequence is CASSATRGLAGGKETQYF. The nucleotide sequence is TGTGCCAGCAGCGCTACCAGGGGCCTAGCGGGGGGAAAAGAGACCCAGTACTTC. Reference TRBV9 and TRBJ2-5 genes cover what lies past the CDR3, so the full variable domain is DSGVTQTPKHLITATGQRVTLRCSPRSGDLSVYWYQQSLDQGLQFLIQYYNGEERAKGNILERFSAQQFPDLHSELNLSSLELGDSALYFCASSATRGLAGGKETQYFGPGTRLLVL.